The rows below give T cell receptor beta chains drawn from one sample of a study of response to subunit inactivated influenza vaccine. TCRdb re-called the RT-PCR reads through MiXCR, storing one row per CDR3 protein. Here the sample spans 750,000 to 850,000 distinct CDR3 sequences, roughly 18% being singletons. The sample here was PBMCs from blood, taken approximately 5 days after vaccination. These receptors came from a man between 50 and 59 years old who received an inactivated influenza vaccine. CDR3s include the opening cysteine and the closing phenylalanine or tryptophan. The order of the fields is D gene, V gene, clone size, J gene, CDR3 DNA, CDR3 protein. A D gene is named only where the DNA matches it firmly. Expanded clones are given a class, and other clones once, few, many or no size at all.

TRBD1,TRBV27,few,TRBJ2-5,TGTGCCAGCAGACGAGACAGGGGACTGCCTATGACCCAGTACTTC,CASRRDRGLPMTQYF
-,TRBV5-6,-,TRBJ1-6,TGTGCCAGCAGCCACCGGGACTCCAGGGCTTCACCCCTCCACTTT,CASSHRDSRASPLHF
TRBD1,TRBV5-1,-,TRBJ2-1,TGCGCCAGCAGCCTAAGGGGGCTAGCCTCCTACAATGAGCAGTTCTTC,CASSLRGLASYNEQFF
-,TRBV29-1,many,TRBJ2-5,TGCAGCGGTAAGGGGTCTGCTAGCAGACAAGAGACCCAGTACTTC,CSGKGSASRQETQYF
-,TRBV18,-,TRBJ2-5,TGTGCCAGCTCACCAAACTACGACAGAGGGTTTCGGGAGACCCAGTACTTC,CASSPNYDRGFRETQYF
-,TRBV4-1,-,TRBJ1-2,TGCGCCAGCAGCCATTTCTTTGAAGGGAGCGATGGCTACACCTTC,CASSHFFEGSDGYTF
TRBD1,TRBV4-1,-,TRBJ2-1,TGCGCCAGCAGCCAAGCCTTCAGGGGGAGGCAGTTCTTC,CASSQAFRGRQFF
TRBD1,TRBV7-3,-,TRBJ2-1,TGTGCCAGCAGCATCACAGGGGATGGAAATGAGCAGTTCTTC,CASSITGDGNEQFF
-,TRBV20-1,-,TRBJ2-5,TGCAGTGCTAGTAGGGTAGAGTACCAAGAGACCCAGTACTTC,CSASRVEYQETQYF
TRBD1,TRBV5-1,few,TRBJ2-2,TGCGCCAGCAGCGCGAGGGGACAGGCGAACACCGGGGAGCTGTTTTTT,CASSARGQANTGELFF
TRBD2,TRBV5-1,-,TRBJ2-7,TGCGCCAGCAGCTCCGGGACTAGCGGGGGATACTACGAGCAGTACTTC,CASSSGTSGGYYEQYF
TRBD2,TRBV3-1,-,TRBJ2-1,TGTGCCAGCAGCCAAGACCGGCTAGCGGGGGCCTACAATGAGCAGTTCTTC,CASSQDRLAGAYNEQFF
-,TRBV5-1,few,TRBJ2-1,TGCGCCAGCAGCTTGGATGTGTCTAGCCTCTACAATGAGCAGTTCTTC,CASSLDVSSLYNEQFF
TRBD2,TRBV4-2,-,TRBJ2-1,TGTGCCAGCAGCCAAGATCTAGCGGGGGCTCGTAACAATGAACAGTTCTTC,CASSQDLAGARNNEQFF
TRBD2,TRBV15,-,TRBJ2-1,TGTGCCACCAGCAGACCCCACATTGGGCTTGCGGGGGATGAGCAGTTCTTC,CATSRPHIGLAGDEQFF
-,TRBV7-2,many,TRBJ2-4,TGTGCCAGCAGCTTAGTGGGGGACATTCAGTACTTC,CASSLVGDIQYF
TRBD2,TRBV20-1,-,TRBJ2-7,TGCAGTGCTCTGGGACTAGCAGACGAGCAGTACTTC,CSALGLADEQYF